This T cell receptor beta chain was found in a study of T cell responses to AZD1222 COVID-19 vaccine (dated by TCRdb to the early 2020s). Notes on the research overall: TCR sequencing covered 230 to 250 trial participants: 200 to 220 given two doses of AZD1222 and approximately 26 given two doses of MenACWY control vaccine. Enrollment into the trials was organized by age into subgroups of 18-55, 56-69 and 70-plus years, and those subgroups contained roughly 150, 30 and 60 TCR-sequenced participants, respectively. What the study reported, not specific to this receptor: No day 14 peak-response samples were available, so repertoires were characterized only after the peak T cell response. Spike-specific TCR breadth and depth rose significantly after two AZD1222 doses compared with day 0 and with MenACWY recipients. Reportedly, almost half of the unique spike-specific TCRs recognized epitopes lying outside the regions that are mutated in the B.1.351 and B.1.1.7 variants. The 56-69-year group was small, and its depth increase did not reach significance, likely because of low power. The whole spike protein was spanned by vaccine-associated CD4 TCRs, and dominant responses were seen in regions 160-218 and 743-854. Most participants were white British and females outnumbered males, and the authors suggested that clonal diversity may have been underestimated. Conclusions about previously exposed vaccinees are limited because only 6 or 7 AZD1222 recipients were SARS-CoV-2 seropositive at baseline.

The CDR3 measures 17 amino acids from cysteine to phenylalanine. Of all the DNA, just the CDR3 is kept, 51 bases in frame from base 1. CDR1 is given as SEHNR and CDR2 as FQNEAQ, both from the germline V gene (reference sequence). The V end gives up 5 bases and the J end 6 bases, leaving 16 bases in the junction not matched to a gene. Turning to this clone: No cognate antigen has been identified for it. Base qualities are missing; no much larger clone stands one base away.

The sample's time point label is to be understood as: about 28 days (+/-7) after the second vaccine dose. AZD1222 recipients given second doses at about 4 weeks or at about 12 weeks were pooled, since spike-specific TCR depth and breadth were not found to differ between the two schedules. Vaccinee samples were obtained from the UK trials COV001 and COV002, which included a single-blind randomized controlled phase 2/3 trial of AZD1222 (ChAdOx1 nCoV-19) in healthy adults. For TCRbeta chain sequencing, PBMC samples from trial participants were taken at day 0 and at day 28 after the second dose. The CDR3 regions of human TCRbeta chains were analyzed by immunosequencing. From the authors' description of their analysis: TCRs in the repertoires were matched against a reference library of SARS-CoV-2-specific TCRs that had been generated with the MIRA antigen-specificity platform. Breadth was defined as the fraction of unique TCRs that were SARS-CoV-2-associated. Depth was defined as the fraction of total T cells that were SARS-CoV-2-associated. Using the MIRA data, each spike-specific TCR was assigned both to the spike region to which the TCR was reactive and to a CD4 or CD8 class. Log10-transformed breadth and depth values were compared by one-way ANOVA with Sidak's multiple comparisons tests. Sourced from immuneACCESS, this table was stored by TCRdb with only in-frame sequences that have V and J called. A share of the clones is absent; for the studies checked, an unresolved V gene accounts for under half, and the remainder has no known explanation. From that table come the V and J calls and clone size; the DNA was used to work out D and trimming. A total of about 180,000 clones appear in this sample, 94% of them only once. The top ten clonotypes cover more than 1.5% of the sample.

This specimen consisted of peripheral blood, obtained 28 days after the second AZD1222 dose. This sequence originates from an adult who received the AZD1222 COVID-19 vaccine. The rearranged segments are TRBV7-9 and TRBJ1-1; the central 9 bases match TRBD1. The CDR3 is CASSLSPGQGSSAEAFF. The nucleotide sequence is TGTGCCAGCAGCCTAAGTCCCGGACAGGGGTCTTCGGCTGAAGCTTTCTTT.